These T cell receptor beta chains were read from a single sample in a study of blood T cells in healthy people across ages. MiXCR, run by TCRdb on the 5' RACE reads, gives a single entry per CDR3 protein. The sample lists some 1.5 million distinct CDR3 sequences; roughly 28% were seen once. The material sequenced was blood. Receptors originate from a woman in her 30s in good health. CDR3s include the opening cysteine and the closing phenylalanine or tryptophan. Each record gives: CDR3 protein, CDR3 DNA, D gene, V gene, clone size, J gene. D genes are given only for firm matches. Size is stated for part of the rows, as once, few or many counts, or as a class when the clone is expanded.

CDR3: CASSPGSTRTYEQYF
DNA: TGTGCCAGCTCACCAGGGTCTACAAGGACCTACGAGCAGTACTTC
D: .
V: TRBV18
size: .
J: TRBJ2-7

CDR3: CASSSNLRRDTEAFF
DNA: TGTGCCAGCAGTTCAAACCTCAGGAGGGACACTGAAGCTTTCTTT
D: .
V: TRBV12-3/TRBV12-4
size: few
J: TRBJ1-1

CDR3: CASSLAQGARTGELFF
DNA: TGTGCCAGCAGCTTAGCCCAGGGGGCTCGCACCGGGGAGCTGTTTTTT
D: TRBD1
V: TRBV7-9
size: .
J: TRBJ2-2

CDR3: CASSLIPRQPQHF
DNA: TGTGCCAGCAGTTTAATCCCCCGTCAGCCCCAGCATTTT
D: .
V: TRBV28
size: few
J: TRBJ1-5

CDR3: CASSYGKQEAQPQHF
DNA: TGTGCCAGCAGTTACGGAAAACAGGAGGCTCAGCCCCAGCATTTT
D: .
V: TRBV6-6
size: many
J: TRBJ1-5

CDR3: CASSYREPNTEAFF
DNA: TGTGCCAGCAGCTACAGGGAGCCGAACACTGAAGCTTTCTTT
D: .
V: TRBV6-5
size: once
J: TRBJ1-1

CDR3: CASSMSRVGTDTQYF
DNA: TGCGCCAGCAGCATGTCCAGGGTGGGCACAGATACGCAGTATTTT
D: .
V: TRBV5-1
size: few
J: TRBJ2-3

CDR3: CASSSNLREKLFF
DNA: TGTGCCAGCAGCTCAAACCTGCGCGAAAAACTGTTTTTT
D: .
V: TRBV9
size: .
J: TRBJ1-4

CDR3: CSVDVERGPDNEQFF
DNA: TGCAGCGTTGATGTGGAGCGGGGGCCAGACAATGAGCAGTTCTTC
D: TRBD2
V: TRBV29-1
size: few
J: TRBJ2-1

CDR3: CSARPFGDILTEAFF
DNA: TGCAGTGCTAGACCTTTTGGGGATATTCTCACTGAAGCTTTCTTT
D: .
V: TRBV20-1
size: .
J: TRBJ1-1

CDR3: CASSYSSEAEQYF
DNA: TGTGCCAGCAGTTACTCCTCGGAGGCCGAGCAGTACTTC
D: .
V: TRBV6-6
size: many
J: TRBJ2-7

CDR3: CASSLVGGRAGDEQFF
DNA: TGTGCCAGCAGCTTAGTAGGTGGGAGGGCCGGAGATGAGCAGTTCTTC
D: TRBD2
V: TRBV7-2
size: many
J: TRBJ2-1

CDR3: CASSPRGVEGHNEQFF
DNA: TGTGCCAGCAGTCCCAGAGGTGTTGAGGGTCACAATGAGCAGTTCTTC
D: .
V: TRBV6-2/TRBV6-3
size: .
J: TRBJ2-1

CDR3: CASSPPGRVEEQFF
DNA: TGTGCCAGCTCTCCTCCGGGACGTGTCGAAGAGCAGTTCTTC
D: .
V: TRBV18
size: .
J: TRBJ2-1

CDR3: CASSQPYEGTGRYNEQYF
DNA: TGTGCCAGCAGCCAGCCCTACGAGGGGACAGGGCGATACAATGAGCAGTACTTC
D: TRBD1
V: TRBV14
size: .
J: TRBJ2-7

CDR3: CASSPGRGDEQFF
DNA: TGTGCCAGCAGCCCCGGACGGGGAGATGAGCAGTTCTTC
D: .
V: TRBV14
size: few
J: TRBJ2-1

CDR3: CASNLLGSPETYNEQFF
DNA: TGTGCCAGCAACCTGTTGGGGAGCCCCGAAACCTACAATGAGCAGTTCTTC
D: .
V: TRBV5-6
size: .
J: TRBJ2-1

CDR3: CASGLSGGPGSRSHNEQFF
DNA: TGTGCTAGTGGTTTGAGTGGTGGCCCGGGCAGCAGGAGCCACAATGAGCAGTTCTTC
D: .
V: TRBV12-5
size: .
J: TRBJ2-1

CDR3: CASSEGTGGFNEQFF
DNA: TGTGCCAGCAGTGAGGGGACAGGGGGCTTCAATGAGCAGTTCTTC
D: TRBD1
V: TRBV6-1
size: .
J: TRBJ2-1

CDR3: CAISESKGTQETQYF
DNA: TGTGCCATCAGTGAGTCGAAAGGGACCCAAGAGACCCAGTACTTC
D: .
V: TRBV10-3
size: .
J: TRBJ2-5

CDR3: CATSSTGGRGETQYF
DNA: TGTGCCACCTCATCGACAGGTGGGAGAGGAGAGACCCAGTACTTC
D: .
V: TRBV10-3
size: many
J: TRBJ2-5

CDR3: CASSLNIAGETQYF
DNA: TGTGCCAGCAGCTTGAACATAGCCGGGGAGACCCAGTACTTC
D: .
V: TRBV5-5
size: .
J: TRBJ2-5

CDR3: CSARDKNPRGYF
DNA: TGCAGTGCTAGAGATAAGAACCCCCGGGGGTACTTC
D: .
V: TRBV20-1
size: .
J: TRBJ2-7

CDR3: CASSPTAAQGGVDTEAFF
DNA: TGTGCCAGCTCACCAACCGCGGCGCAGGGTGGGGTAGACACTGAAGCTTTCTTT
D: .
V: TRBV18
size: .
J: TRBJ1-1

CDR3: CSVEGRTSGSSYNEQFF
DNA: TGCAGCGTTGAAGGTAGGACTAGCGGCAGCTCCTACAATGAGCAGTTCTTC
D: TRBD2
V: TRBV29-1
size: many
J: TRBJ2-1

CDR3: CASSIFEIAGGSNEQFF
DNA: TGTGCCAGTAGTATCTTCGAGATAGCGGGAGGCTCAAATGAGCAGTTCTTC
D: TRBD2
V: TRBV19
size: few
J: TRBJ2-1

CDR3: CASSLKAGVDTNTDTQYF
DNA: TGTGCCAGCAGCTTAAAAGCGGGAGTGGACACCAATACAGATACGCAGTATTTT
D: TRBD2
V: TRBV7-2
size: few
J: TRBJ2-3

CDR3: CAFLGQGVNEQYF
DNA: TGTGCCTTTCTGGGACAGGGGGTCAACGAGCAGTACTTC
D: TRBD1
V: TRBV30
size: few
J: TRBJ2-7

CDR3: CSATVMRNEQFF
DNA: TGCAGCGCCACCGTCATGCGGAATGAGCAGTTCTTC
D: .
V: TRBV29-1
size: .
J: TRBJ2-1

CDR3: CASSLVTGDCYEQYF
DNA: TGTGCCAGCAGCTTAGTAACCGGGGATTGCTACGAGCAGTACTTC
D: .
V: TRBV7-6
size: .
J: TRBJ2-7

CDR3: CASSLQAYSAQGTQYF
DNA: TGCGCCAGCAGCCTTCAGGCCTATAGTGCGCAGGGGACCCAGTACTTC
D: .
V: TRBV5-1
size: .
J: TRBJ2-5

CDR3: CASSRGLAESTDTQYF
DNA: TGTGCCAGCAGCCGGGGACTAGCGGAAAGCACAGATACGCAGTATTTT
D: TRBD2
V: TRBV7-8
size: .
J: TRBJ2-3

CDR3: CSGYGSSPYEQFF
DNA: TGCAGCGGATACGGGTCCTCGCCCTACGAGCAGTTCTTC
D: .
V: TRBV29-1
size: .
J: TRBJ2-1

CDR3: CASSLFHPSTNEKLFF
DNA: TGTGCCAGCAGTCTCTTCCATCCCTCAACTAATGAAAAACTGTTTTTT
D: .
V: TRBV2
size: .
J: TRBJ1-4

CDR3: CSARDGGSTDTQYF
DNA: TGCAGTGCTAGAGATGGGGGTAGCACAGATACGCAGTATTTT
D: .
V: TRBV20-1
size: many
J: TRBJ2-3

CDR3: CASKNRGQGETQYF
DNA: TGTGCCAGCAAGAACAGGGGGCAGGGAGAGACCCAGTACTTC
D: TRBD1
V: TRBV2
size: few
J: TRBJ2-5

CDR3: CASSLRGQSDGYTF
DNA: TGTGCCAGCAGTCTTCGGGGTCAGTCTGATGGCTACACCTTC
D: .
V: TRBV2
size: .
J: TRBJ1-2

CDR3: CASLSDRENTEAFF
DNA: TGCGCCAGCTTATCGGACAGAGAGAACACTGAAGCTTTCTTT
D: .
V: TRBV18
size: once
J: TRBJ1-1

CDR3: CASSFRASIQNEQYF
DNA: TGTGCCAGCAGCTTCCGGGCTAGCATCCAGAACGAGCAGTACTTC
D: .
V: TRBV7-6
size: many
J: TRBJ2-7

CDR3: CASSGPHNEQFF
DNA: TGCGCCAGCAGTGGTCCCCACAATGAGCAGTTCTTC
D: .
V: TRBV10-1
size: many
J: TRBJ2-1

CDR3: CASSRGRSRSGNEQFF
DNA: TGTGCCAGCAGCCGCGGTAGGTCTAGATCTGGCAATGAGCAGTTCTTC
D: .
V: TRBV6-5
size: few
J: TRBJ2-1

CDR3: CASTSQSETQYF
DNA: TGTGCCAGCACCTCACAGTCAGAGACCCAGTACTTC
D: .
V: TRBV7-9
size: many
J: TRBJ2-5

CDR3: CASSLVATGLSYEQYF
DNA: TGTGCCAGCAGCTTAGTTGCGACAGGCCTCTCCTACGAGCAGTACTTC
D: .
V: TRBV7-2
size: few
J: TRBJ2-7

CDR3: CASRIPGPLGDIQYF
DNA: TGCGCCAGCCGTATCCCGGGGCCACTTGGGGACATTCAGTACTTC
D: .
V: TRBV5-1
size: few
J: TRBJ2-4

CDR3: CSATDGGRGYTF
DNA: TGCAGTGCTACAGATGGGGGGCGGGGCTACACCTTC
D: .
V: TRBV20-1
size: .
J: TRBJ1-2

CDR3: CAISWGRSGNQPQHF
DNA: TGTGCCATCTCTTGGGGGAGATCGGGCAATCAGCCCCAGCATTTT
D: .
V: TRBV28
size: .
J: TRBJ1-5

CDR3: CASSSQRGFFGANVLTF
DNA: TGTGCCAGCAGTTCCCAGCGGGGATTCTTCGGGGCCAACGTCCTGACTTTC
D: TRBD2
V: TRBV27
size: .
J: TRBJ2-6

CDR3: CASSPGAFYEQYF
DNA: TGTGCCAGCTCACCGGGGGCGTTTTACGAGCAGTACTTC
D: .
V: TRBV18
size: few
J: TRBJ2-7

CDR3: CATSREGDSPLHF
DNA: TGTGCCACCAGCAGAGAAGGAGATTCACCCCTCCACTTT
D: .
V: TRBV15
size: many
J: TRBJ1-6

CDR3: CSVDDREQFF
DNA: TGCAGCGTCGATGACAGGGAGCAGTTCTTC
D: .
V: TRBV29-1
size: many
J: TRBJ2-1

CDR3: CASSQVYRTPNEQFF
DNA: TGTGCCAGCAGCCAAGTTTATAGGACTCCCAATGAGCAGTTCTTC
D: .
V: TRBV14
size: few
J: TRBJ2-1